What follows are 13 T cell receptor beta chains derived from one specimen sequenced in a study of sequential checkpoint blockade in melanoma. TCRdb's table, derived via immunoSEQ multiplex PCR, lists solely in-frame clones and lacks some. The sample consists of 5,500 to 9,000 clones, roughly 28% of them appearing once. The treatment denotes: randomized to nivolumab then ipilimumab (arm A) or the reverse (arm B). The input for sequencing was tumor tissue (inferred from file names), taken from a patient given nivolumab and ipilimumab in sequence. The receptors come from a human donor with melanoma.

This clone is labeled as medium-sized. The gene calls are TRBV4-1 and TRBJ1-5, with unresolved D. CDR3 length: 15 amino acids. Deletions cut 0 bases from V and 6 bases from J, with 12 bases between. Germline-derived CDR1 and CDR2 are MGHRA and YSYEKL. For the CDR3, the DNA is TGCGCCAGCAGCCAAGATAAAGGAGGGTTTCAGCCCCAGCATTTT. Amino acid sequence: CASSQDKGGFQPQHF.

This clone was seen a single time. The chain employs TRBV12-5 and TRBJ1-2; no clear D. There are 12 residues in the CDR3. Germline V gene data show CDR1 as LGHNT and CDR2 as FRNRAP. V was clipped by 7 bases and J by 4 bases, with 10 bases between them. CDR3 DNA: TGTGCTAGTGCCCGGGATAGCTATGGCTACACCTTC. This translates into CASARDSYGYTF.

This clone has at least ten counts. The gene calls are TRBV11-3 and TRBJ1-1; TRBD1 agrees at 7 bases. V shed 4 bases and J 2 bases; nucleotides not matched to a gene: 7. This CDR3 is 15 amino acids long. Looked up from germline, CDR1 is SGHNT and CDR2 is YENEEA. This CDR3 reads CASSSHAGGNTEAFF. CDR3 nucleotides: TGTGCCAGCAGCTCCCACGCAGGGGGAAACACTGAAGCTTTCTTT. Based on the CDR3 plus reference TRBV11-3 and TRBJ1-1, the full variable domain is EAGVVQSPRYKIIEKKQPVAFWCNPISGHNTLYWYLQNLGQGPELLIRYENEEAVDDSQLPKDRFSAERLKGVDSTLKIQPAELGDSAVYLCASSSHAGGNTEAFFGQGTRLTVV.

The genes are TRBV15 and TRBJ2-7; no clear D. V shed 0 bases and J shed 2 bases, with 14 bases lying between them. The CDR3 contains 16 residues. The germline CDR1 and CDR2 sequences are LNHNV and YYDKDF (reference sequence). The CDR3 DNA reads as TGTGCCACCAGCAGAGATACAACGGGTTCTCCCTACGAGCAGTACTTC. This codes for CATSRDTTGSPYEQYF.

This clone has ten or more counts. The CDR3 DNA is TGCGCCAGCAGCCGCATGACAGGGGGCGCCTACGAGCAGTACTTC. Translation: CASSRMTGGAYEQYF. This chain joins TRBV4-1 and TRBJ2-7, with TRBD1 identical over 10 bases. V trimming: 4 bases; J trimming: 2 bases; junction bases outside the gene matches: 5. The length of the CDR3 is 15 residues. The V gene's germline CDR1 is MGHRA and CDR2 YSYEKL.

The chain has TRBV18 and TRBJ2-7; D unclear. The length of the CDR3 is 17 residues. CDR1 and CDR2 from the germline V gene are KGHSH and LQKENI. V was cut by 1 base and J by 5 bases, with 21 bases left in between. CDR3: CASSPLFATGAQHEQYF. In DNA form, the CDR3 reads TGTGCCAGCTCACCACTTTTCGCAACGGGCGCGCAACACGAGCAGTACTTC.

This clone has just a few counts. CDR3 coding DNA: TGTGCCAGCATCCACGGACTAGCGGGAGTAAGTGAGCAGTTCTTC. Residues: CASIHGLAGVSEQFF. The chain employs TRBV6-8 and TRBJ2-1, with 13 bases lining up with TRBD2. Germline CDR1 MNHGY, CDR2 SAAAGT. The ends lost 7 bases at V and 9 bases at J; junction bases unmatched: 9. There are 15 residues in the CDR3.

The rearrangement uses TRBV11-3 and TRBJ2-2; D gene uncertain. V lost 5 bases, J lost 2 bases, and 15 bases lay in between. This CDR3 contains 16 residues. Germline assignment: CDR1 SGHNT and CDR2 YENEEA. The CDR3 spells CASSPRGGKNTGELFF. The CDR3 DNA follows: TGTGCCAGCAGCCCTCGCGGCGGAAAAAACACCGGGGAGCTGTTTTTT.

This clone showed up many times. This rearrangement joins TRBV9 to TRBJ1-1; D gene uncertain. The ends were cut back, 4 bases at V and 3 bases at J, with 16 bases in the middle. The CDR3 consists of 15 residues. Per the germline V gene, CDR1 is SGDLS and CDR2 is YYNGEE. CDR3 residues: CASSTSGRQDTEAFF. CDR3 sequence (DNA): TGTGCCAGCAGCACTAGTGGTCGGCAAGACACTGAAGCTTTCTTT.

V is TRBV6-8 and J is TRBJ2-2; D is possibly TRBD1 (5 bases). Germline CDR1 and CDR2: MNHGY and SAAAGT. This CDR3 region has 16 residues. V was shortened by 6 bases and J by 3 bases, with 17 bases between the two germline ends. The CDR3 is CASRSHASGYTGELFF. The CDR3, as DNA: TGTGCCAGCAGATCACACGCATCAGGGTACACCGGGGAGCTGTTTTTT.

This clone was counted only a few times. The chain uses TRBV6-8 and TRBJ2-1, with 12 nucleotides matching TRBD2. The trim removed 5 bases at V and 8 bases at J, leaving 4 bases unmatched. This CDR3 is built from 14 residues. In germline, CDR1 is MNHGY, CDR2 SAAAGT. In DNA form, the CDR3 reads TGTGCCAGCAGTCAACGGACTAGCGGGGATGAGCAGTTCTTC. Translation: CASSQRTSGDEQFF.

The V gene is TRBV6-8, the J gene TRBJ1-5; D gene uncertain. The CDR3 is made up of 16 amino acids. Trimming pared 0 bases from V and 2 bases from J, leaving 11 bases between. Germline V lookup: CDR1 MNHGY, CDR2 SAAAGT. The CDR3 loop is CASSYSGPNGNQPQHF. CDR3 DNA: TGTGCCAGCAGTTACTCCGGACCAAATGGCAATCAGCCCCAGCATTTT.

The chain combines TRBV5-1 with TRBJ1-1; TRBD1 aligns across 9 bases. Per germline, CDR1 SGHRS and CDR2 YFSETQ. The junction had 8 bases not matched to a gene; V was cut back by 3 bases and J by 2 bases. The CDR3 contains 16 residues. The CDR3 DNA reads TGCGCCAGCAGCTCTCCACCGGGACAGGGAAACACTGAAGCTTTCTTT. The encoded protein is CASSSPPGQGNTEAFF.